This record covers a single TCR beta chain. This clone was counted once. The antigen it binds to is not known. Base qualities are missing; no much larger clone stands one base away. The immunoSEQ Assay, a bias-controlled multiplex PCR, was used to amplify TCRbeta CDR3 regions from genomic DNA. Per the authors' processing: Within the assay, amplification of reference gene primers was used to estimate how many nucleated cells each sample contained. To quantify the absolute abundance of each unique TCRbeta CDR3 rearrangement, sequence reads were collapsed and filtered. For each sample, productive Simpson clonality was calculated as the square root of Simpson's diversity index over productive rearrangements. In TCRdb, the immuneACCESS table is reduced to in-frame sequences with V and J assigned. These tables do not hold every clone; where another copy was compared, an unresolved V gene accounts for under half, and the others remain unexplained. D and trimming come from the DNA, and the V and J calls and clone size come from that table. For this sample there are about 55,000 clones; more than 85% appear just once. The ten largest clones take up 5.5% to 6.5% of the sample.

CDR1 is given as KGHSH and CDR2 as LQKENI, both from the germline V gene. The CDR3 runs 17 amino acids, cysteine and phenylalanine included. The CDR3 DNA has 51 bases and is translated from base 1. The V end gives up 3 bases and the J end 10 bases, leaving 17 bases in the junction not matched to a gene. This entry is derived from a study of blood T cell repertoires in COVID-19 (dated by TCRdb to 2018 to 2020). Background for the entire study: Samples from collaborators originated in the United States, Italy and Spain and spanned both the acute and convalescent phases of COVID-19. The material from the prospective study consisted of cDNA or gDNA derived from T cells, B-cell-depleted T cells, or PBMCs. Subjects who had been exposed to COVID-19, were actively infected with it, or had recovered from it provided the deeply sampled blood TCRbeta repertoires that made up the dataset. The repertoires were released in a freely available public database meant as a resource for research on the immune response to SARS-CoV-2. Samples were obtained from the ongoing ImmuneRACE study (first 160 participants) and from over a thousand subjects provided by 6 global collaborators. Nearly every sample came with metadata listing a de-identified subject ID, COVID-19 status, age in years and sex. Where available, HLA class I and class II types were taken from metadata supplied by the sample provider and were not determined by assay-based typing.

Whole blood was collected in K2EDTA tubes by collaborating institutions according to the institutions' own protocols. For TCRbeta analysis, collaborators shipped samples in one of three forms: frozen whole blood, isolated PBMCs, or DNA extracted from either of those sample types. The full study reports these points: Clinical and demographic metadata were provided uncurated, with the amount varying by source and participant.

The sample consisted of peripheral blood. The source is a man aged 50-60 years with active COVID-19. The sequence links TRBV18 to TRBJ2-1, with 8 middle bases fitting TRBD2. The CDR3 corresponds to CASSPMRGGRGAFEQFF. At the DNA level, the sequence is TGTGCCAGCTCACCCATGCGCGGGGGGAGAGGGGCATTCGAGCAGTTCTTC.